This T cell receptor (beta chain) stems from a study of T cell responses to AZD1222 COVID-19 vaccine (dated by TCRdb to about 2021). Broadly, across the study: A total of under 250 trial participants underwent TCR sequencing, of whom 200 to 220 had received two doses of AZD1222 and approximately 26 had received two doses of the MenACWY control vaccine. Trial participants were enrolled by age into 18-55, 56-69 and 70-plus year subgroups, with about 150, 27 and 61 TCR-sequenced participants respectively.

The study at large found these results: Participants were mostly white British, with more females than males. The authors suggested clonal diversity may have been underestimated. A significant rise in spike-specific TCR breadth and depth was observed after two AZD1222 doses relative to day 0 and relative to MenACWY recipients. The 56-69-year group was small, and its depth increase did not reach significance, likely because of low power. Conclusions about previously exposed vaccinees were limited because only 6 or 7 AZD1222 recipients were SARS-CoV-2 seropositive at baseline. The whole spike protein was spanned by vaccine-associated CD4 TCRs, and dominant responses were seen in regions 160-218 and 743-854. Because no day 14 peak-response samples were available, the repertoires could be characterized only after the peak T cell response. Nearly half of unique spike-specific TCRs reportedly recognized epitopes outside regions mutated in the B.1.351 and B.1.1.7 variants.

Its CDR3 holds 13 amino acids, cysteine through phenylalanine. The DNA shown is the 39-base CDR3, in frame from base 1. In the germline V gene (reference sequence), CDR1 corresponds to SGHNT and CDR2 to YYREEE. Trimming removed 3 bases from V and 3 bases from J, leaving 9 bases between the germline ends. What this sample's time point label stands for: about 28 days (+/-7) after the second vaccine dose. This specimen's treatment or condition label, per the study, means: meningococcal conjugate vaccine given as trial control. Vaccinee samples were obtained from the UK trials COV001 and COV002, which included a single-blind randomized controlled phase 2/3 trial of AZD1222 (ChAdOx1 nCoV-19) in healthy adults. For TCRbeta chain sequencing, PBMC samples were collected from trial participants at day 0 and at day 28 after the second dose. Worth noting for this clone: Its recognized antigen is unknown. No much larger clonotype is one base removed from it; base qualities were not supplied.

The CDR3 regions of human TCRbeta chains were subjected to immunosequencing. The authors' pipeline ran thus. Repertoire TCRs were checked for matches against a reference library of SARS-CoV-2-specific TCRs that had been generated using the MIRA antigen-specificity platform. Breadth was defined as the fraction of unique TCRs that were SARS-CoV-2-associated, and depth was defined as the fraction of total T cells that were SARS-CoV-2-associated. Each spike-specific TCR was assigned to its reactive spike region and to a CD4 or CD8 class using the MIRA data. Log10-transformed breadth and depth values were compared by one-way ANOVA with Sidak's multiple comparisons tests. Held by TCRdb, this immuneACCESS table contains in-frame sequences only and omits some clones. Under half of the omission traces to an unresolved V gene where checked; the cause of the rest is unknown. That table is the source of V, J and clone size, and D and trimming were worked out from the DNA. The sample includes 75,000 to 80,000 clones, with 60% to 85% observed a single time. The top ten clonotypes cover roughly 28% of the sample.

The clonotype was recovered from an adult who received the MenACWY meningococcal vaccine as a control. This chain is built from TRBV5-4 and TRBJ1-1, with no confident D gene call. The sample consisted of peripheral blood, taken 28 days after the second dose of the MenACWY control vaccine. The nucleotides read TGTGCCAGCAGCTATAGGGAGCACACTGAAGCTTTCTTT. Its translation reads: CASSYREHTEAFF.